This T cell receptor (beta chain) derives from a study of beta chain features in type 1 diabetes. About the study: The samples had 85 million to 140 million sorted cells examined in all.

For this clone: Antigen specificity is unknown.

Study outcomes and limitations: Relative to healthy donors, patients appeared to have naive, central memory and Treg TCRB repertoires that were more similar. Within each of all four CD4+ subsets, Type 1 diabetes patients had TCRB CDR3s that were moderately but significantly shorter.

Purity exceeding 98% was reached by all sorted populations. Every bit of the isolated RNA underwent reverse transcription, so sequencing read expressed TCRB transcripts. This table comes from immunoSEQ multiplex PCR, and its TCRdb copy is limited to in-frame clones, with some not included. The sample records hundreds of thousands of clones, roughly an eighth being singletons. The TCR originated in a young man with type 1 diabetes. Source material: naive CD4+ T cells from blood.

CDR3 in amino acids: CASSFTGGETQYF. The CDR3 DNA reads as TGTGCCAGCAGTTTCACAGGGGGAGAGACCCAGTACTTC. The rearrangement links TRBV6-5 to TRBJ2-5; 8 nucleotides align to TRBD1. Losses at the gene ends were 4 bases for V and 4 bases for J; bases not matched to a gene: 2. The CDR3 runs 13 residues. Germline loops: CDR1 MNHEY, CDR2 SVGAGI.